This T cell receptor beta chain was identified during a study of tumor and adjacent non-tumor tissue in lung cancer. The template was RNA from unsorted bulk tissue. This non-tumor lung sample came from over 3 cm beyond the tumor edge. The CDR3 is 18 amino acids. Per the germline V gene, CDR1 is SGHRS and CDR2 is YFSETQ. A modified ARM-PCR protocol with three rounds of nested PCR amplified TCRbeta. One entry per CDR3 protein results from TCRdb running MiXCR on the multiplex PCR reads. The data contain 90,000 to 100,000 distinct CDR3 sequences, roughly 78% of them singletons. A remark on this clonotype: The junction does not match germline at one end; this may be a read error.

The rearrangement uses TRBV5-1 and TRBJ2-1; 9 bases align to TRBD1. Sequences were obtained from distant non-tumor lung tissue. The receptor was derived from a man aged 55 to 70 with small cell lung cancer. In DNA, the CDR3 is TGCGCCGGCAGCTTGGGGGGACAGGGCCTATCGGGGGGCCCTGGGCAGTTCTTC. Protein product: CAGSLGGQGLSGGPGQFF.